This record looks at one T cell receptor beta chain sequence and its context. What it recognizes is unknown. CDR3 size: 12 residues. Germline lookup yields CDR1 GTSNPN and CDR2 SVGIG (reference sequence). Deletions cut 2 bases from V and 4 bases from J, with 9 bases between. This record comes from a study of graft-versus-host responses after intestinal transplantation. Some clones are missing from TCRdb's copy, which holds only in-frame ones; the method was immunoSEQ multiplex PCR. Here the sample spans 80,000 to 100,000 clones, 91% being singletons. The chain combines TRBV30 with TRBJ2-7; D gene ambiguous. The clonotype was recovered from a human donor who was the organ donor for an intestinal transplant. The sequenced sample was unstimulated CD4+ T cells sorted from spleen or lymph node cells, obtained before transplant. The CDR3 nucleotides are TGTGCCTGGAGTCCGCAGGTTTACGAGCAGTACTTC. It specifies CAWSPQVYEQYF.